Listed below are T cell receptor delta chains from one sample, sequenced in a study of Vδ1+ human thymocytes. TCRdb called clones from the multiplex PCR reads again using CATT. This table holds 20,000 to 25,000 delta-chain clones, more than 8% found once. The material sequenced was Vdelta1+ gamma-delta thymocytes from the thymus. The receptors were gathered from a child in the first two years of life who had congenital heart surgery. Both conserved end residues are part of each CDR3. Each record gives: J gene, clone size, D gene, V gene, CDR3 DNA, CDR3 protein. D genes are given only for firm matches. Not every row has a clone size; where given, it reads once, few, many or a size class.

j_gene: TRDJ1
abundance: .
d_gene: TRDD3
v_gene: TRDV1
CDR3nt: TGTGCTCTTGGGGGACCGACACCACCTACTGGGGGCTTCGCTCGCGGCACCGATAAACTCATCTTT
CDR3aa: CALGGPTPPTGGFARGTDKLIF

j_gene: TRDJ1
abundance: few
d_gene: TRDD3
v_gene: TRDV1
CDR3nt: TGTGCTCTTGGGGAACTTTACCCTTCCCAGGTACTGGGGGATACCGATAAACTCATCTTT
CDR3aa: CALGELYPSQVLGDTDKLIF

j_gene: TRDJ1
abundance: few
d_gene: .
v_gene: TRDV1
CDR3nt: TGTGCTCTTGGGGCACTGACTTGGGACACCGATAAACTCATCTTT
CDR3aa: CALGALTWDTDKLIF

j_gene: TRDJ1
abundance: few
d_gene: .
v_gene: TRDV1
CDR3nt: TGTGCTCTTGGGGAAGCTTTAGATAAACTCATCTTT
CDR3aa: CALGEALDKLIF

j_gene: TRDJ1
abundance: few
d_gene: TRDD3
v_gene: TRDV2
CDR3nt: TGTGCCTGTGGCACCGCCAACGGACCCTTGGAGGGGATACCATACACCGATAAACTCATCTTT
CDR3aa: CACGTANGPLEGIPYTDKLIF

j_gene: TRDJ1
abundance: few
d_gene: TRDD3
v_gene: TRDV1
CDR3nt: TGTGCTCTTGGGGGGCCTGGGGCTGGGGGATACTCTTTTCAAGCCACCGATAAACTCATCTTT
CDR3aa: CALGGPGAGGYSFQATDKLIF

j_gene: TRDJ1
abundance: .
d_gene: .
v_gene: TRDV2
CDR3nt: TGTGCCTGTCTGGAGGGGGCCCGCACCGATAAACTCATCTTT
CDR3aa: CACLEGARTDKLIF

j_gene: TRDJ1
abundance: few
d_gene: TRDD3
v_gene: TRDV1
CDR3nt: TGTGCTCTTGGGGAAGGAAGAGACTGGGGGATAGAGGTTGTGTCCACCGATAAACTCATCTTT
CDR3aa: CALGEGRDWGIEVVSTDKLIF

j_gene: TRDJ1
abundance: .
d_gene: TRDD2
v_gene: TRDV1
CDR3nt: TGTGCTCTTGGGGAACAGAGCCTTCCTATGGCTGGGGACACCGATAAACTCATCTTT
CDR3aa: CALGEQSLPMAGDTDKLIF

j_gene: TRDJ1
abundance: .
d_gene: .
v_gene: TRDV1
CDR3nt: TGTGCTCTTGGGGAACTGAGAGGGGACAGAGAGTACACCGATAAACTCATCTTT
CDR3aa: CALGELRGDREYTDKLIF

j_gene: TRDJ1
abundance: .
d_gene: .
v_gene: TRDV1
CDR3nt: TGTGCTCTTGGGGATTCATTCCTCCTACGGGCCGTGTACACCGATAAACTCATCTTT
CDR3aa: CALGDSFLLRAVYTDKLIF

j_gene: TRDJ1
abundance: .
d_gene: TRDD3
v_gene: TRDV1
CDR3nt: TGTGCTCTTGGGGAACGACCCCTACTGGGGGATATTTATGATAAACTCATCTTT
CDR3aa: CALGERPLLGDIYDKLIF

j_gene: TRDJ1
abundance: .
d_gene: TRDD2
v_gene: TRAV29/DV5
CDR3nt: TGTGCAGCAAGGAACCAAGGCCTTCCTCCATTGCCCACTCGTGACACCGATAAACTCATCTTT
CDR3aa: CAARNQGLPPLPTRDTDKLIF

j_gene: TRDJ1
abundance: few
d_gene: .
v_gene: TRDV1
CDR3nt: TGTGCTCTTGGGGAAAACCTTCCTAGCCTACTGGGGGGTTGGATTTCGCGCACCGATAAACTCATCTTT
CDR3aa: CALGENLPSLLGGWISRTDKLIF

j_gene: TRDJ1
abundance: few
d_gene: .
v_gene: TRDV1
CDR3nt: TGTGCTCTTGGGGAATATTCCCAGACATGTCTGCATAAACTCATCTTT
CDR3aa: CALGEYSQTCLHKLIF

j_gene: TRDJ3
abundance: medium-sized
d_gene: TRDD3
v_gene: TRDV2
CDR3nt: TGTGCCTGTGAATTCAGCGGGGGGATACGCGACAAGGGAAGAGAGGACACCCGACAGATGTTTTTC
CDR3aa: CACEFSGGIRDKGREDTRQMFF

j_gene: TRDJ1
abundance: .
d_gene: TRDD3
v_gene: TRDV2
CDR3nt: TGTGCCTGTGACACCGGTACTGGGGGATACGCCAGGGGCACCGATAGACTCATCTTT
CDR3aa: CACDTGTGGYARGTDRLIF

j_gene: TRDJ1
abundance: few
d_gene: .
v_gene: TRDV1
CDR3nt: TGTGCTCTTGGGGAACGGGGCCTCAAGGGATCGGCGTGGACCGATAAACTCATCTTT
CDR3aa: CALGERGLKGSAWTDKLIF

j_gene: TRDJ1
abundance: few
d_gene: TRDD3
v_gene: TRDV1
CDR3nt: TGTGCTCTTGGGGAACTAACATCGGGTACTGGGGGGTCCTACACCGATAAACTCATCTTT
CDR3aa: CALGELTSGTGGSYTDKLIF

j_gene: TRDJ1
abundance: few
d_gene: TRDD3
v_gene: TRDV1
CDR3nt: TGTGCTCTTGTGATCTCCCTCGAAGCGGAGGGTGGGGGATGCAGGCAGGATTATCCCTCCTCCGATAAACTCATCTTT
CDR3aa: CALVISLEAEGGGCRQDYPSSDKLIF

j_gene: TRDJ1
abundance: few
d_gene: TRDD3
v_gene: TRDV1
CDR3nt: TGTGCTCTTGGGGAAAATACTGGGGGATACGCTTCCGATAAACTCATCTTT
CDR3aa: CALGENTGGYASDKLIF

j_gene: TRDJ1
abundance: few
d_gene: TRDD3
v_gene: TRDV1
CDR3nt: TGTGCTCTTGGGCCTTCCCTGGGGGATCTTCTTGGGGATAAACTCATCTTT
CDR3aa: CALGPSLGDLLGDKLIF

j_gene: TRDJ1
abundance: few
d_gene: .
v_gene: TRDV1
CDR3nt: TGTGCTCTTGGGGAGCTCCCCGGAAAAAGAAGGAGGGTAGGCACCGATAAACTCATCTTT
CDR3aa: CALGELPGKRRRVGTDKLIF

j_gene: TRDJ1
abundance: .
d_gene: .
v_gene: TRDV1
CDR3nt: TGTGCTCTTGGGGTCCCTACTCCTGGGTCGTGCACCGATAAACTCATCTTT
CDR3aa: CALGVPTPGSCTDKLIF

j_gene: TRDJ1
abundance: .
d_gene: .
v_gene: TRDV1
CDR3nt: TGTGCTCTTGGGGGGGATCTTCCTACGGGGGATAAGGGCAAAAACACCGATAAACTCATCTTT
CDR3aa: CALGGDLPTGDKGKNTDKLIF

j_gene: TRDJ1
abundance: .
d_gene: TRDD3
v_gene: TRDV1
CDR3nt: TGTGCTCTTGGGGAACTTGTTCCTAATCGTACTGGGGGATATGAGTACACCGATAAACTCATCTTT
CDR3aa: CALGELVPNRTGGYEYTDKLIF

j_gene: TRDJ1
abundance: .
d_gene: .
v_gene: TRDV1
CDR3nt: TGTGCTCTTGGGGAAGACGGTCCTGAACTCATCTTT
CDR3aa: CALGEDGPELIF

j_gene: TRDJ1
abundance: .
d_gene: .
v_gene: TRDV1
CDR3nt: TGTGCTCTTGGGGACACACCAACTTTGGGGGCCACCGATAAACTCATCTTT
CDR3aa: CALGDTPTLGATDKLIF

j_gene: TRDJ1
abundance: few
d_gene: .
v_gene: TRDV1
CDR3nt: TGTGCTCTTGGGGAACTACGACAGGGCCCAGGAGGGATGGTTGCCGATAAACTCATCTTT
CDR3aa: CALGELRQGPGGMVADKLIF

j_gene: TRDJ1
abundance: few
d_gene: TRDD3
v_gene: TRDV1
CDR3nt: TGTGCTCTTGGGGAAGATACGTACTGGGGGGATTCACGGACCGATAAACTCATCTTT
CDR3aa: CALGEDTYWGDSRTDKLIF

j_gene: TRDJ1
abundance: few
d_gene: .
v_gene: TRDV1
CDR3nt: TGTGCTCTTGGGGTCCTCCCTCCTTCCCTGTACTGGGGCCACCACGGGGTGTACACCGATAAACTCATCTTT
CDR3aa: CALGVLPPSLYWGHHGVYTDKLIF

j_gene: TRDJ1
abundance: .
d_gene: TRDD3
v_gene: TRDV1
CDR3nt: TGTGCTCTTGGGGAACTAGTAGCTCCCCGTACTGGGGGATACTCCAACACCGATAAACTCATCTTT
CDR3aa: CALGELVAPRTGGYSNTDKLIF

j_gene: TRDJ1
abundance: .
d_gene: TRDD3
v_gene: TRDV1
CDR3nt: TGTGCTCTTGGGGGTTTCCTCGGTACTGGGGGATATGTCGGCGATAAACTCATCTTT
CDR3aa: CALGGFLGTGGYVGDKLIF

j_gene: TRDJ1
abundance: few
d_gene: TRDD3
v_gene: TRDV1
CDR3nt: TGTGCTCTTGGGGACCCCCCACTCTGGGGGATACCCTTGTACACCGATAAACTCATCTTT
CDR3aa: CALGDPPLWGIPLYTDKLIF

j_gene: TRDJ1
abundance: few
d_gene: .
v_gene: TRDV1
CDR3nt: TGTGCTCTTGGGGATCCTTTCCTACGGCTGGGGACTGGCCAAGAAACCGATAAACTCATCTTT
CDR3aa: CALGDPFLRLGTGQETDKLIF

j_gene: TRDJ1
abundance: few
d_gene: .
v_gene: TRDV1
CDR3nt: TGTGCTCTTGGGGCCCCTCCTACGACTGGGGATCGGGCCGATAAACTCATCTTT
CDR3aa: CALGAPPTTGDRADKLIF

j_gene: TRDJ1
abundance: .
d_gene: TRDD2
v_gene: TRDV1
CDR3nt: TGTGCTCTTGGGGAACTTCCTTCCTACATGTGGGTTACGTACACCGATAAACTCATCTTT
CDR3aa: CALGELPSYMWVTYTDKLIF

j_gene: TRDJ2
abundance: .
d_gene: TRDD3
v_gene: TRDV1
CDR3nt: TGTGCTCTTGGGAAACCGCGATTTTTGGGGGGATTCGGTTTGACAGCACAACTCTTCTTT
CDR3aa: CALGKPRFLGGFGLTAQLFF

j_gene: TRDJ1
abundance: few
d_gene: .
v_gene: TRDV1
CDR3nt: TGTGCTCTTGGGGAACTAAGGGGCCAAAGCGACCCCGATAAACTCATCTTT
CDR3aa: CALGELRGQSDPDKLIF

j_gene: TRDJ1
abundance: .
d_gene: TRDD3
v_gene: TRDV1
CDR3nt: TGTGCTCTTGGGGATACTCCAACTTGGGGGATACGGGGCACCGATAAACTCATCTTT
CDR3aa: CALGDTPTWGIRGTDKLIF

j_gene: TRDJ1
abundance: few
d_gene: TRDD3
v_gene: TRDV1
CDR3nt: TGTGCTCTTGGGATGTTCCTCGGGGGGATACGATTGACCGATAAACTCATCTTT
CDR3aa: CALGMFLGGIRLTDKLIF

j_gene: TRDJ1
abundance: .
d_gene: .
v_gene: TRDV1
CDR3nt: TGTGCTCTTGGGACAAATCACCCGAGCGCCGATAAACTCATCTTT
CDR3aa: CALGTNHPSADKLIF

j_gene: TRDJ1
abundance: few
d_gene: .
v_gene: TRDV1
CDR3nt: TGTGCTCTTGGGGAACAGACGCTTCCTCTGGGGGCCTGGAACACCGATAAACTCATCTTT
CDR3aa: CALGEQTLPLGAWNTDKLIF

j_gene: TRDJ1
abundance: few
d_gene: .
v_gene: TRDV1
CDR3nt: TGTGCTCTTGGTTTCCCACCAAGGGGTATTCGGGGCTTGTACACCGATAAACTCATCTTT
CDR3aa: CALGFPPRGIRGLYTDKLIF

j_gene: TRDJ2
abundance: medium-sized
d_gene: TRDD3
v_gene: TRDV2
CDR3nt: TGTGCCTGTGATTCTGGGGGCTACGAGTTGACAGCACAACTCTTCTTT
CDR3aa: CACDSGGYELTAQLFF

j_gene: TRDJ1
abundance: few
d_gene: TRDD3
v_gene: TRDV1
CDR3nt: TGTGCTCTTGGGGAGGTTCCTCTGACTGGGGGATACGATTGTCCCGAACTCATCTTT
CDR3aa: CALGEVPLTGGYDCPELIF

j_gene: TRDJ1
abundance: few
d_gene: .
v_gene: TRDV1
CDR3nt: TGTGCTCTTGGGGACCCCCCTTCCCTCTACACCGATAAACTCATCTTT
CDR3aa: CALGDPPSLYTDKLIF

j_gene: TRDJ1
abundance: .
d_gene: .
v_gene: TRDV1
CDR3nt: TGTGCTCTTAGGGAACTTGGTCACACCTACACCGATAAACTCATCTTT
CDR3aa: CALRELGHTYTDKLIF

j_gene: TRDJ1
abundance: .
d_gene: .
v_gene: TRDV3
CDR3nt: TGTGCCTCCTCCTCGAGCCTTTTAGCCGCACCCGATAAACTCATCTTT
CDR3aa: CASSSSLLAAPDKLIF

j_gene: TRDJ2
abundance: few
d_gene: .
v_gene: TRDV1
CDR3nt: TGTGCTCTTGGACTCCCAGACCTCGGGAGGTTAGAGGGAGCACAACTCTTCTTT
CDR3aa: CALGLPDLGRLEGAQLFF

j_gene: TRDJ2
abundance: .
d_gene: TRDD3
v_gene: TRDV1
CDR3nt: TGTGCTCTTGGGGAATTCGGGGCACTGGGGGATGGGAAGGAGGCAGCACAACTCTTCTTT
CDR3aa: CALGEFGALGDGKEAAQLFF

j_gene: TRDJ1
abundance: .
d_gene: TRDD3
v_gene: TRDV1
CDR3nt: TGTGCTCTTGGGGACCCCACTGGGGGATACCCGTACACCGATAAACTCATCTTT
CDR3aa: CALGDPTGGYPYTDKLIF

j_gene: TRDJ1
abundance: few
d_gene: TRDD3
v_gene: TRDV3
CDR3nt: TGTGCCTTTATGATACCCACGGAACGCTGGGGGGACCTATCGTCCGATAAACTCATCTTT
CDR3aa: CAFMIPTERWGDLSSDKLIF

j_gene: TRDJ1
abundance: few
d_gene: .
v_gene: TRDV1
CDR3nt: TGTGCTCTCGGAATGGGGGTCCCGTACACCGATAAACTCATCTTT
CDR3aa: CALGMGVPYTDKLIF